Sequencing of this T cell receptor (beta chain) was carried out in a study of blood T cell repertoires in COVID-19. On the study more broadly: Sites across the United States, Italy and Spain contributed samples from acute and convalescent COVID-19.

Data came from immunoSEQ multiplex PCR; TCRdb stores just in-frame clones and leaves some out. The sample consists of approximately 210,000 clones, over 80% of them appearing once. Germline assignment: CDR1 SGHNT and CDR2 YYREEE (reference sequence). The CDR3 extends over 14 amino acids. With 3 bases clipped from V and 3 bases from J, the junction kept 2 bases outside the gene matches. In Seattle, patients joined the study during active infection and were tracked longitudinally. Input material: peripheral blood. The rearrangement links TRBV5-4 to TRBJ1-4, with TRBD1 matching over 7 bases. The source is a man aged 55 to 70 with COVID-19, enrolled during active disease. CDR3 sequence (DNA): TGTGCCAGCAGCTCGACAGGGCCTAATGAAAAACTGTTTTTT. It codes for CASSSTGPNEKLFF.